This T cell receptor (beta chain) was identified during a study of cytomegalovirus exposure and HLA in healthy donors. PCR involved 60 Vbeta and 13 Jbeta primers. In the study's own analysis: Among the unique TCR beta chains that a later analysis counted, about 86 million in all, approximately 12 million were shared. Only in-frame clones appear in the TCRdb table, and some are missing; sequencing was by immunoSEQ multiplex PCR. V and J calls and clone size come straight from that table; D and trimming were deduced from the DNA. The sample includes over 150,000 clones, 70% to 80% of them seen just once. Whole-study results and caveats: The authors assumed roughly uniform sequencing depth across donors for presence/absence analyses. Through in vitro validation, a few CMV-associated chains were shown to be specific for CMV antigens. In a later analysis, DRB1 alleles had the most associated TCRs; HLA-C alleles the fewest.

CDR3 length equals 15 residues. V was clipped by 6 bases and J by 7 bases; unmatched bases: 10. CDR1 and CDR2 (germline): MNHEY, SVGAGI. This clone was counted a few times. Its antigen is not known. The specimen was PBMCs. The TCR originated in a man aged 25-45 years in good health and CMV-seronegative. The rearrangement links TRBV6-5 to TRBJ2-1, with 9 bases fitting TRBD1. The CDR3 DNA follows: TGTGCCAGCAGGGGGACAGGGTCGAAGCTTAATGAGCAGTTCTTC. Its translation: CASRGTGSKLNEQFF.